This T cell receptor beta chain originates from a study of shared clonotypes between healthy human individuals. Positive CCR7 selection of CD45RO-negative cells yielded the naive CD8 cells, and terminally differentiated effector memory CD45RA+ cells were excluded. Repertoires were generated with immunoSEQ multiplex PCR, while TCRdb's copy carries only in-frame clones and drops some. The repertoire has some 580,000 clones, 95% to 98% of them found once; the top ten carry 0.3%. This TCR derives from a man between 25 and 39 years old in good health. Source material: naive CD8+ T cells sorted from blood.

This CDR3 is CASSPPDSYNEQFF. For the CDR3, the DNA is TGTGCCAGCAGCCCACCTGACAGCTACAATGAGCAGTTCTTC. The chain couples TRBV7-9 to TRBJ2-1, with D possibly being TRBD1 (5 bases). Per germline, CDR1 SEHNR and CDR2 FQNEAQ (reference sequence). This CDR3 has 14 amino acids. Trimming left V 5 bases short and J 3 bases short, with 11 bases between.